A single sample is the source of the 8 T cell receptor beta chains below, sequenced in a study of glioma-infiltrating T cells after dendritic cell vaccination. Profiling relied on immunoSEQ multiplex PCR, and the TCRdb table lists in-frame clones only, not all of them. The sample yields over 90,000 clones, about 84% seen once. Specimen: blood, collected before dendritic cell vaccination. These receptors were taken from a human donor with glioblastoma.

The chain links TRBV15 to TRBJ2-3; possible D gene TRBD2, 5 bases. The germline V and J ends were trimmed by 0 bases and 6 bases, with 16 bases remaining between them. This CDR3 has 16 residues. CDR1 and CDR2 (germline): LNHNV, YYDKDF (reference sequence). CDR3 residues: CATSRDKVPRGDTQYF. In DNA, the CDR3 is TGTGCCACCAGCAGAGATAAAGTGCCCCGCGGGGATACGCAGTATTTT.

The table lists this clone with a few counts. V and J are TRBV10-1 and TRBJ2-3; 7 bases map to TRBD2. Germline trimming cut 6 bases from V and 0 bases from J; bases unmatched to any gene: 6. Germline V gene sequence: CDR1 WNHNN, CDR2 SYGVQD (reference sequence). The CDR3 is 15 amino acids. The CDR3 nucleotides are TGCGCCAGCAGCGGTGGGAGGGAGAGCACAGATACGCAGTATTTT. Protein: CASSGGRESTDTQYF.

The rearrangement links TRBV5-1 to TRBJ1-1; 9 positions agree with TRBD1. Germline V lookup: CDR1 SGHRS, CDR2 YFSETQ. The CDR3 spans 15 residues. With V trimmed by 3 bases and J by 4 bases, 7 bases remained unmatched. Here the CDR3 reads CASSSQDRGSTEAFF. Written as DNA, the CDR3 is TGCGCCAGCAGCTCCCAGGACAGGGGATCCACTGAAGCTTTCTTT. The full variable domain, completed using reference TRBV5-1 and TRBJ1-1, is KAGVTQTPRYLIKTRGQQVTLSCSPISGHRSVSWYQQTPGQGLQFLFEYFSETQRNKGNFPGRFSGRQFSNSRSEMNVSTLELGDSALYLCASSSQDRGSTEAFFGQGTRLTVV.

The chain couples TRBV4-2 to TRBJ2-3; 7 positions match TRBD2. Unmatched junction bases numbered 20, after V lost 1 base and J lost 4 bases. From germline, CDR1 is LGHNA and CDR2 YNFKEQ. The CDR3 spans 20 residues. CDR3 loop: CASSQVGLAEARGVPDTQYF. CDR3 in DNA: TGTGCCAGCAGCCAAGTCGGTCTAGCGGAGGCCCGAGGGGTACCAGATACGCAGTATTTT.

This clone is a singleton in its sample. The CDR3: CASSLGWGVVEGYTF. CDR3 DNA: TGTGCCAGCAGCTTAGGTTGGGGGGTGGTAGAAGGCTACACCTTC. V gene TRBV7-8 combines with J gene TRBJ1-2; possibly TRBD1 for D (5 bases). The CDR3 has 15 amino acids. V lost 1 base and J 8 bases, leaving 17 bases between the germline ends. CDR1 and CDR2 (germline): SGHVS, FQNEAQ.

The sample holds one count of this clone. This rearrangement joins TRBV2 to TRBJ1-5; no definite D call. The V gene's germline CDR1 is SNHLY and CDR2 FYNNEI. The CDR3 spans 15 residues. The V end lost 2 bases, the J end lost 4 bases, and 12 bases lay between the germline ends. The CDR3 DNA follows: TGTGCCAGCAGTGAACTGTCTGGACTTAATCAGCCCCAGCATTTT. Its translation: CASSELSGLNQPQHF. The full variable domain, rest sourced from reference TRBV2 and TRBJ1-5, is EPEVTQTPSHQVTQMGQEVILRCVPISNHLYFYWYRQILGQKVEFLVSFYNNEISEKSEIFDDQFSVERPDGSNFTLKIRSTKLEDSAMYFCASSELSGLNQPQHFGDGTRLSIL.

The chain is built from TRBV7-9 and TRBJ1-1, with 7 positions matching TRBD1. V trimming: 5 bases; J trimming: 6 bases; junction bases outside the gene matches: 6. Germline-derived CDR1 and CDR2 are SEHNR and FQNEAQ (reference sequence). The CDR3 extends over 13 amino acids. CDR3 coding DNA: TGTGCCAGCAGCGCCAGGGGGGAGGCTGAAGCTTTCTTT. This translates into CASSARGEAEAFF. The whole variable domain, filled in from reference TRBV7-9 and TRBJ1-1, reads DTGVSQNPRHKITKRGQNVTFRCDPISEHNRLYWYRQTLGQGPEFLTYFQNEAQLEKSRLLSDRFSAERPKGSFSTLEIQRTEQGDSAMYLCASSARGEAEAFFGQGTRLTVV.

This clone was observed once. The rearrangement links TRBV7-9 to TRBJ2-2; 7 bases match TRBD1. CDR1 is SEHNR, CDR2 FQNEAQ, per germline (reference sequence). The CDR3 contains 15 residues. Germline trimming cut 5 bases from V and 3 bases from J; bases unmatched to any gene: 6. CDR3 in DNA: TGTGCCAGCAGCCAACCCCAGGGGGACACCGGGGAGCTGTTTTTT. Translated, it gives CASSQPQGDTGELFF.